The 31 T cell receptor beta chains presented below share a single source sample, sequenced in a study of T cells in Graves' hyperthyroidism and ophthalmopathy. TCR beta CDR3 region amplification was performed from RNA transcripts. During a first-round RT-PCR of the TCR CDR3, the HTBI primer set was used. TCRdb redid the calling of the multiplex PCR reads with MiXCR, one entry per CDR3 protein. The sample lists roughly 500,000 distinct CDR3 sequences, 46% seen once, with under 20% in the top ten. The source material was peripheral blood or thyroid tissue (not recorded which). Receptors originate from an adult woman with Graves' disease, either hyperthyroidism or ophthalmopathy (not recorded which).

This clonotype came up many times. The chain is built from TRBV7-2 and TRBJ1-5; D unclear. Germline CDR1 SGHTA, CDR2 FQGNSA. The CDR3 has 12 residues. Trimming shortened V by 3 bases and J by 4 bases, and 4 bases separated the two germline ends. The CDR3 region has the DNA TGTGCCAGCAGCTTTCAAAATCAGCCCCAGCATTTT. As protein: CASSFQNQPQHF.

For this clonotype: Just one base apart from a much larger clone, this may be a read error. The chain joins TRBV11-2 to TRBJ1-2; D remains ambiguous. This CDR3 region has 13 residues. Germline-derived CDR1 and CDR2 are SGHAT and FQNNGV. This CDR3 is CASNLFGPYGYTF. The CDR3 DNA is TGTGCCAGCAACTTATTTGGGCCCTATGGCTACACCTTC.

The chain couples TRBV15 to TRBJ2-7; maybe TRBD2 (6 bases). Looked up from germline, CDR1 is LNHNV and CDR2 is YYDKDF (reference sequence). Trimming left V 1 base short and J 0 bases short, with 19 bases between. The CDR3 has 18 amino acids. CDR3 bases: TGTGCCACCAGCAGAGCCCCCCGGGGGAGCGACCGCTCCTACGAGCAGTACTTC. Amino acid sequence: CATSRAPRGSDRSYEQYF.

In its sample, this clonotype was seen many times. This chain joins TRBV7-2 and TRBJ1-5; 7 bases map to TRBD1. Germline V CDR1 and CDR2: SGHTA, FQGNSA. V dropped 6 bases and J dropped 7; count of bases not matched to a gene: 6. The CDR3 totals 13 residues. The CDR3 spells CASRQGRRQPQHF. In DNA, the CDR3 is TGTGCCAGCAGACAGGGGAGACGACAGCCCCAGCATTTT. Full variable domain (outside the CDR3, taken from reference TRBV7-2 and TRBJ1-5): GAGVSQSPSNKVTEKGKDVELRCDPISGHTALYWYRQSLGQGLEFLIYFQGNSAPDKSGLPSDRFSAERTGGSVSTLTIQRTQQEDSAVYLCASRQGRRQPQHFGDGTRLSIL.

About this clonotype: A read error may be the cause here, since a much bigger clone is one base away. V is TRBV28 and J is TRBJ2-5; 7 positions agree with TRBD2. Germline loops: CDR1 MDHEN, CDR2 SYDVKM. The CDR3 loop spans 13 amino acids. CDR3 sequence (DNA): TGTGCCAGCAAGCCCGGCGTGCGGGAGACCCAGTGCTTC. This translates into CASKPGVRETQCF.

The chain employs TRBV10-3 and TRBJ2-7, with a weak D call TRBD2 (6 bases). V was cut by 6 bases and J by 1 base, with 13 bases left in between. Per the germline V gene, CDR1 is ENHRY and CDR2 is SYGVKD. The CDR3 runs 14 residues. The DNA of the CDR3 is TGTGCCATCAGCGGAGGGACTGGATCCTACGAGCAGTACTTC. Its protein is CAISGGTGSYEQYF.

The table lists this clonotype with a few counts. V and J are TRBV6-5 and TRBJ1-1; 9 nucleotides match TRBD1. The CDR3 has 17 residues. J lost 3 bases, V lost 0 bases, and 8 bases had no gene match. Germline CDR1 is MNHEY and CDR2 is SVGAGI. The CDR3 protein is CASSYSAATGGDTEAFF. The DNA of the CDR3 is TGTGCCAGCAGTTACTCGGCCGCGACAGGGGGGGACACTGAAGCTTTCTTT.

This chain connects TRBV28 to TRBJ2-7; D possibly corresponds to TRBD2 (6 bases). Germline V gene lookup returns CDR1 MDHEN and CDR2 SYDVKM. With 2 bases removed from V and 0 bases from J, the gap between germline ends came to 11 bases. The CDR3 is 15 residues long. CDR3: CASSLAGSPSYEQYF. The DNA of the CDR3 is TGTGCCAGCAGTTTAGCCGGGAGCCCCTCCTACGAGCAGTACTTC.

This clonotype was seen at least ten times. The V and J genes are TRBV4-1 and TRBJ1-5, with D uncertain. CDR1 is MGHRA, CDR2 YSYEKL, per germline. There are 15 residues in the CDR3. The V end was cut by 3 bases, the J end by 4 bases, with 13 bases between. CDR3 DNA: TGCGCCAGCAGCCACACAAAGGAACTAAATCAGCCCCAGCATTTT. This translates into CASSHTKELNQPQHF.

The rearrangement joins TRBV10-3 to TRBJ1-2, with D possibly being TRBD1 (5 bases). Trimming removed 4 bases from V and 6 bases from J, with 12 bases in between. Germline CDR1 is ENHRY and CDR2 is SYGVKD. CDR3 size: 13 residues. CDR3 residues: CAISVVTEDGYTF. The CDR3 bases are TGTGCCATCAGTGTGGTGACAGAAGATGGCTACACCTTC.

The table lists this clonotype with many counts. V gene TRBV12-3 or TRBV12-4 combines with J gene TRBJ1-5; D is undetermined. The CDR3 consists of 12 residues. The V end lost 3 bases, the J end lost 3 bases, and 3 bases lay between the germline ends. The CDR3 here is CASSFHNQPQHF. The CDR3 DNA follows: TGTGCCAGCAGTTTCCACAATCAGCCCCAGCATTTT.

In its sample, this clonotype was seen once. This rearrangement joins TRBV29-1 to TRBJ1-1, with TRBD1 identical over 7 bases. This CDR3 is built from 12 residues. Germline assignment: CDR1 SQVTM and CDR2 ANQGSEA. With V trimmed by 4 bases and J by 4 bases, 3 bases remained unmatched. The CDR3 nucleotides are TGCAGCGTTGGAGAGGGGGCCACTGAAGCTTTCTTT. This sequence encodes CSVGEGATEAFF.

This clonotype was seen repeatedly, ten times or more. The chain combines TRBV27 with TRBJ1-3; D may be TRBD1 (5 bases). The V gene lost 5 bases and the J gene lost 0 bases, with 14 bases spanning the gap. CDR1 and CDR2 from the germline V gene are MNHEY and SMNVEV (reference sequence). The CDR3 loop spans 16 amino acids. CDR3 bases: TGTGCCAGCAGTCGGACCGGGACGGCCTCTGGAAACACCATATATTTT. Translating it yields CASSRTGTASGNTIYF.

This clonotype showed up many times. V gene TRBV11-2 combines with J gene TRBJ2-7; D gene uncertain. Trimming shortened V by 4 bases and J by 6 bases, and 7 bases separated the two germline ends. The CDR3 is 11 residues long. The germline V gene encodes CDR1 SGHAT and CDR2 FQNNGV. CDR3 DNA: TGTGCCAGCAGCTCAGGCATCGAGCAGTACTTC. This gives the protein CASSSGIEQYF.

J is TRBJ2-5 and V is TRBV7-8; 16 nucleotides match TRBD2. V was clipped by 5 bases and J by 4 bases; unmatched bases: 7. This CDR3 is built from 17 residues. CDR1 SGHVS and CDR2 FQNEAQ come from the germline V gene. CDR3 loop: CASSAGLAGGRGETQYF. CDR3 nucleotides: TGTGCCAGCAGCGCGGGACTAGCGGGGGGGCGAGGAGAGACCCAGTACTTC.

This clonotype has at least ten counts. The rearrangement uses TRBV4-1 and TRBJ1-1; 8 bases are shared with TRBD1. The CDR3 length is 16 residues. Unmatched junction bases numbered 8, after V lost 0 bases and J lost 5 bases. Germline assignment: CDR1 MGHRA and CDR2 YSYEKL. The CDR3 is CASSQEVAGGMTEAFF. In nucleotides, the CDR3 is TGCGCCAGCAGCCAAGAGGTAGCAGGGGGCATGACTGAAGCTTTCTTT.

This clonotype was recorded at least ten times. V is TRBV24-1 and J is TRBJ2-2; TRBD2 aligns across 9 bases. The V and J ends lost 9 bases and 4 bases, in that order; junction bases with no gene match: 5. From germline, CDR1 is KGHDR and CDR2 SFDVKD. The CDR3 totals 14 residues. CDR3 nucleotides: TGTGCCACCGGCGGGAGGGCCGCCACCGGGGAGCTGTTTTTT. Its protein is CATGGRAATGELFF.

About this clonotype: This may arise from a read error, as a much more abundant clone is one base away. V is TRBV10-3 and J is TRBJ2-7; 8 bases match TRBD1. The CDR3 extends over 14 amino acids. CDR1 is ENHRY and CDR2 is SYGVKD in the germline V gene. With 6 bases clipped from V and 3 bases from J, the junction kept 7 bases outside the gene matches. The CDR3 bases are TGTGCCATCAGACTCCGGGACAGGTTCTACGAGCAGTACTTC. Its translation: CAIRLRDRFYEQYF.

A single count supports this clonotype. The chain joins TRBV25-1 to TRBJ2-2; either TRBD1 or TRBD2 may fit D (6 bases each). Per germline, CDR1 MGHDK and CDR2 SYGVNS. The germline V and J ends were trimmed by 3 bases and 4 bases, with 18 bases remaining between them. The CDR3 length is 17 residues. CDR3: CASSDGWGARFTGELFF. CDR3 sequence (DNA): TGTGCCAGCAGTGATGGTTGGGGGGCGCGGTTCACCGGGGAGCTGTTTTTT.

V and J are TRBV6-2 or TRBV6-3 and TRBJ2-7; perhaps D is TRBD1 or TRBD2 (5 bases each). Germline CDR1 MNHEY, CDR2 SVGEGT. CDR3 length equals 12 residues. V lost 6 bases and J 7 bases, leaving 13 bases between the germline ends. The CDR3 loop is CASSRGVGEQYF. The CDR3 region has the DNA TGTGCCAGCAGCCGGGGCGTAGGGGAGCAGTACTTC.

This clonotype was picked up many times. The chain is built from TRBV20-1 and TRBJ1-5; tentative D call: TRBD1 (6 bases). Trimming stripped 3 bases from V and 8 bases from J, with 11 bases between. The CDR3 runs 12 residues. Germline values: CDR1 DFQATT, CDR2 SNEGSKA (reference sequence). The CDR3 DNA reads as TGCAGTGCTAGGCAGGGGCCTGAGCCCCAGCATTTT. This translates into CSARQGPEPQHF.

In this sample, this clonotype turned up many times. This sequence joins TRBV4-1 and TRBJ2-7; 13 positions match TRBD2. The CDR3 length is 17 residues. Germline-derived CDR1 and CDR2 are MGHRA and YSYEKL. J gave up 0 bases and V 4 bases, and 6 bases lay outside the gene matches. The DNA for the CDR3 is TGCGCCAGCAGCCCCGGACTAGCGGGAGTCCGCTCCTACGAGCAGTACTTC. Translated, it gives CASSPGLAGVRSYEQYF.

This clonotype has ten or more counts. The chain combines TRBV5-1 with TRBJ1-4, with D maybe TRBD1 (5 bases). Germline lookup yields CDR1 SGHRS and CDR2 YFSETQ. This CDR3 has 14 amino acids. Trimming took 0 bases from V and 6 from J, leaving 9 bases between them. CDR3 DNA sequence: TGCGCCAGCAGCTTGGCAACGGGGGATGAAAAACTGTTTTTT. Encoded protein: CASSLATGDEKLFF.

This chain links TRBV10-3 with TRBJ1-6; unclear D gene. Germline V lookup: CDR1 ENHRY, CDR2 SYGVKD. V lost 4 bases and J 7 bases, leaving 11 bases between the germline ends. The CDR3 covers 14 residues. CDR3 protein: CAISGAGVNSPLHF. As DNA, the CDR3 is TGTGCCATCAGTGGAGCAGGAGTGAATTCACCCCTCCACTTT.

The rearrangement links TRBV4-1 to TRBJ1-5, with a weak D call TRBD1 (5 bases). Per germline, CDR1 MGHRA and CDR2 YSYEKL. The CDR3 sequence is 15 residues long. Deletions cut 1 base from V and 2 bases from J, with 9 bases between. The CDR3 DNA follows: TGCGCCAGCAGCCAAGGCATGACAGGCAATCAGCCCCAGCATTTT. Translation gives CASSQGMTGNQPQHF.

With regard to this clonotype: A much larger clone sits a single nucleotide away, making a read error possible. The chain uses TRBV11-2 and TRBJ2-2, with TRBD2 as a possible D gene (7 bases). This CDR3 region has 14 residues. The germline V gene encodes CDR1 SGHAT and CDR2 FQNNGV. Deletions cut 5 bases from V and 6 bases from J, with 13 bases between. The CDR3 coding sequence is TGTGCCAGCAGCGATCGGGGGGCATCCGGGGAGCTGTTTTTT. Translated, it gives CASSDRGASGELFF.

The chain couples TRBV19 to TRBJ1-1; TRBD1 matches 9 bases. Germline V lookup: CDR1 LNHDA, CDR2 SQIVND (reference sequence). V dropped 6 bases and J dropped 5; count of bases not matched to a gene: 4. This CDR3 comprises 13 residues. The CDR3 sequence is CASRTGGVTEAFF. For the CDR3, the DNA is TGTGCCAGTAGGACAGGGGGGGTTACTGAAGCTTTCTTT. Full variable domain (missing parts from reference TRBV19 and TRBJ1-1): DGGITQSPKYLFRKEGQNVTLSCEQNLNHDAMYWYRQDPGQGLRLIYYSQIVNDFQKGDIAEGYSVSREKKESFPLTVTSAQKNPTAFYLCASRTGGVTEAFFGQGTRLTVV.

This clonotype was seen a handful of times. The chain carries TRBV7-2 and TRBJ2-7; D is perhaps TRBD2 (7 bases). V was trimmed by 1 base and J by 9 bases, leaving 10 bases between them. The CDR3 runs to 12 residues. From germline, CDR1 is SGHTA and CDR2 FQGNSA. CDR3: CASSLDREGQYF. In DNA form, the CDR3 reads TGTGCCAGCAGCTTAGACAGGGAGGGGCAGTACTTC.

This clonotype was seen only a few times. The V and J genes are TRBV19 and TRBJ1-6; no clear D gene. CDR1 and CDR2 (germline): LNHDA, SQIVND (reference sequence). This CDR3 comprises 15 residues. V lost 6 bases to trimming and J lost 11 bases, with 20 bases between them. CDR3 region: CASSLVGDGLAPLHF. CDR3 sequence (DNA): TGTGCCAGTAGCCTGGTGGGCGATGGGCTTGCACCCCTCCACTTT.

J is TRBJ1-4 and V is TRBV7-9; TRBD1 matches at 7 bases. V trimming: 8 bases; J trimming: 0 bases; junction bases outside the gene matches: 6. Per germline, CDR1 SEHNR and CDR2 FQNEAQ (reference sequence). The CDR3 loop spans 15 amino acids. CDR3 in amino acids: CASERGTATNEKLFF. In nucleotides, the CDR3 is TGTGCCAGCGAAAGGGGGACAGCAACTAATGAAAAACTGTTTTTT.

This clonotype was recorded many times. The genes are TRBV7-9 and TRBJ2-7, with D perhaps given as TRBD1 or TRBD2 (5 bases each). The CDR3 is made up of 16 amino acids. V was clipped by 4 bases and J by 1 base, with 17 bases between them. Germline V gene data show CDR1 as SEHNR and CDR2 as FQNEAQ (reference sequence). CDR3 amino acids: CASSYPSRDPSYEQYF. The CDR3 DNA is TGTGCCAGCAGCTATCCCTCCCGGGACCCTTCCTACGAGCAGTACTTC.